These 27 T cell receptor beta chains originate from one sample sequenced in a study of blood T cells in healthy people across ages. A second 7 to 11 cycle PCR used barcoded and J-beta primers. TCRdb re-derived calls from the 5' RACE reads in MiXCR, one entry per CDR3 protein. The sample lists just under 750,000 distinct CDR3 sequences; over 20% were seen once. The sequenced material came from blood. These receptors were obtained from an older man in good health.

The V gene is TRBV12-3 or TRBV12-4, the J gene TRBJ2-7; D may correspond to TRBD1 or TRBD2 (5 bases each). V dropped 2 bases and J dropped 0 bases, with 8 bases sitting between them. The length of the CDR3 is 14 residues. CDR3 DNA: TGTGCCAGCAGTTTAACGGGACCCTCCTACGAGCAGTACGTC. As protein: CASSLTGPSYEQYV.

The chain recombines TRBV3-1 with TRBJ1-2, with D tentatively TRBD1 (6 bases). Germline V gene lookup returns CDR1 LGHDT and CDR2 YNNKEL (reference sequence). The CDR3 spans 14 residues. Deletions cut 6 bases from V and 4 bases from J, with 15 bases between. The CDR3 DNA reads as TGTGCCAGCAGTCATGGACAGTCGGTCTATGGCTACACCTTC. Its translation: CASSHGQSVYGYTF.

This clonotype came up many times. V is TRBV12-3 or TRBV12-4 and J is TRBJ2-3; the D gene is possibly TRBD1 (5 bases). CDR3 size: 15 residues. Trimming left V 2 bases short and J 1 base short, with 10 bases between. The CDR3 DNA reads TGTGCCAGCAGTTTATCCCAGGGTCGCACAGATACGCAGTATTTT. It is translated as CASSLSQGRTDTQYF.

This clonotype was picked up a small number of times. V is TRBV7-9 and J is TRBJ1-2; TRBD1 matches at 9 bases. Germline V gene lookup returns CDR1 SEHNR and CDR2 FQNEAQ (reference sequence). Losses at the gene ends were 8 bases for V and 4 bases for J; bases not matched to a gene: 5. The CDR3 length is 13 residues. The CDR3 here is CASVGQGSYGYTF. CDR3 coding DNA: TGTGCCAGCGTAGGACAGGGGAGCTATGGCTACACCTTC.

The chain is built from TRBV29-1 and TRBJ1-1; D is perhaps TRBD1 (5 bases). V shed 4 bases and J shed 5 bases, with 14 bases lying between them. Germline assignment: CDR1 SQVTM and CDR2 ANQGSEA. The length of the CDR3 is 13 residues. The CDR3 DNA is TGCAGCGTTGTCGTCCGCGGGGGAACTGAAGCTTTCTTT. This translates into CSVVVRGGTEAFF.

This CDR3 is CASSQGSRSSYEQYF. The CDR3 bases are TGCGCCAGCAGCCAAGGGTCCCGGAGCTCCTACGAGCAGTACTTC. V usage is TRBV4-1 and J usage is TRBJ2-7; no clear D. The CDR3 is made up of 15 amino acids. CDR1 MGHRA and CDR2 YSYEKL come from the germline V gene. With 1 base removed from V and 0 bases from J, the gap between germline ends came to 10 bases.

A few counts support this clonotype. V and J are TRBV7-3 and TRBJ2-1; 9 bases are shared with TRBD2. From germline, CDR1 is SGHTA and CDR2 FQGTGA. Unmatched junction bases numbered 5, after V lost 5 bases and J lost 3 bases. This CDR3 has 15 residues. In DNA, the CDR3 is TGTGCCAGCAGCCCTGAGACTAGCGGCTACAATGAGCAGTTCTTC. Residues: CASSPETSGYNEQFF.

This clonotype was detected ten times or more. The chain uses TRBV18 and TRBJ1-1; D is perhaps TRBD1 (5 bases). The germline V and J ends were trimmed by 8 bases and 0 bases, with 10 bases remaining between them. CDR3 length: 13 amino acids. Germline CDR1 KGHSH, CDR2 LQKENI. CDR3 protein: CASSPGLNTEAFF. Here the CDR3 DNA reads TGTGCCAGCAGCCCAGGGTTGAACACTGAAGCTTTCTTT.

This clonotype has more than one count but fewer than ten. This rearrangement joins TRBV7-9 to TRBJ2-5; D might be TRBD1 (6 bases). V was cut by 6 bases and J by 1 base, with 12 bases left in between. Germline CDR1 reads SEHNR; CDR2 reads FQNEAQ (reference sequence). The CDR3 totals 14 residues. The CDR3: CASRNRQVQETQYF. The CDR3 bases are TGTGCCAGCAGGAATCGACAGGTCCAAGAGACCCAGTACTTC.

This clonotype was counted between two and nine times. This chain links TRBV12-3 or TRBV12-4 with TRBJ2-2; TRBD1 is a possible D gene (5 bases). V gave up 7 bases and J gave up 2 bases, with 20 bases separating them. This CDR3 contains 17 residues. The DNA for the CDR3 is TGTGCCAGCACCAACCTCCGACAGCACTTAAACACCGGGGAGCTGTTTTTT. Protein sequence: CASTNLRQHLNTGELFF.

This clonotype was seen a few times. The chain carries TRBV18 and TRBJ2-1; D possibly corresponds to TRBD1 (7 bases). V lost 4 bases, J lost 10 bases, and 17 bases lay in between. The CDR3 runs 14 residues. Per germline, CDR1 KGHSH and CDR2 LQKENI. CDR3 coding DNA: TGTGCCAGCTCACAAAGACAGGGAGGAAGCGAGCAGTTCTTC. Its translation is CASSQRQGGSEQFF.

The sample holds a few counts of this clonotype. The V and J genes are TRBV4-1 and TRBJ2-5, with 7 bases aligning to TRBD2. CDR1 and CDR2 from the germline V gene are MGHRA and YSYEKL. The V segment lost 1 base and the J segment 5 bases; nucleotides outside the gene matches: 7. The CDR3 is 15 amino acids. The CDR3 region has the DNA TGCGCCAGCAGCCAAGGGGCACTAGCGATGGAGACCCAGTACTTC. Protein sequence: CASSQGALAMETQYF.

This clonotype has a handful of counts. This chain connects TRBV5-1 to TRBJ1-6; unclear D gene. The V and J ends lost 0 bases and 7 bases respectively, with 11 bases between them. CDR1 is SGHRS and CDR2 is YFSETQ in the germline V gene. There are 15 residues in the CDR3. CDR3 in amino acids: CASSLDYSGNSPLHF. CDR3 in DNA: TGCGCCAGCAGCTTGGATTATAGTGGGAATTCACCCCTCCACTTT.

Remarks on this clonotype: Given a much more abundant clone one base away, this may be a read error. V usage is TRBV29-1 and J usage is TRBJ2-3, with TRBD1 matching 8 bases. The CDR3 consists of 11 residues. CDR1 and CDR2 (germline): SQVTM, ANQGSEA. The DNA for the CDR3 is TGCAACGCCGCCTTCAGGGGGCCGCAGTATTTT. Translating gives CNAAFRGPQYF.

This clonotype occurred a few times. J is TRBJ2-1 and V is TRBV6-5; 12 bases are a match to TRBD2. The germline V gene has CDR1 MNHEY and CDR2 SVGAGI. The CDR3 totals 14 residues. With 2 bases clipped from V and 10 bases from J, the junction kept 3 bases outside the gene matches. The CDR3 DNA reads TGTGCCAGCAGTTACGGACTAGCGGGACACGAGCAGTTCTTC. Amino acid sequence: CASSYGLAGHEQFF.

The rearrangement joins TRBV19 to TRBJ2-7; 7 positions match TRBD1. The J call may be wrong; the DNA end is better matched by TRBJ2-1. CDR3 length equals 15 residues. Per germline, CDR1 LNHDA and CDR2 SQIVND (reference sequence). The CDR3 bases are TGTGCCACAAACGCCCCGGGACAGACCCTCAATGAGCAGTTCTTC. Translating gives CATNAPGQTLNEQFF.

This clonotype was found many times. This sequence joins TRBV7-8 and TRBJ2-3; 7 bases match TRBD1. The CDR3 is 16 residues long. The J segment lost 5 bases and the V segment lost 2 bases, leaving 10 bases of the junction unmatched. Germline CDR1 is SGHVS and CDR2 is FQNEAQ. The CDR3 region has the DNA TGTGCCAGCAGCTTAATGGGGTTCACAGGGGAAGATACGCAGTATTTT. Encoded protein: CASSLMGFTGEDTQYF.

The gene calls are TRBV5-1 and TRBJ2-5; a possible D gene is TRBD1 (6 bases). CDR1 SGHRS and CDR2 YFSETQ come from the germline V gene. V was shortened by 4 bases and J by 2 bases, with 18 bases between the two germline ends. The CDR3 runs to 16 residues. In nucleotides, the CDR3 is TGCGCCAGCAGCAAACTACCCAGGACAGATCAAGAGACCCAGTACTTC. Amino acids: CASSKLPRTDQETQYF.

This clonotype appeared a few times. The rearrangement links TRBV5-1 to TRBJ2-1; 7 bases match TRBD2. Looked up from germline, CDR1 is SGHRS and CDR2 is YFSETQ. This CDR3 comprises 16 residues. J was trimmed by 7 bases and V by 6 bases; bases with no gene match: 16. CDR3 bases: TGCGCCAGCACCTCCCCCGGGGGACTACTGGGGAATGAGCAGTTCTTC. Residues: CASTSPGGLLGNEQFF.

The chain combines TRBV7-9 with TRBJ1-2; D perhaps matches TRBD1 (6 bases). V lost 1 base and J lost 4, with 19 bases in between. CDR1 and CDR2 (germline): SEHNR, FQNEAQ (reference sequence). CDR3 length: 17 amino acids. The CDR3 reads CASSLVPSMGGLYGYTF. The CDR3 DNA reads as TGTGCCAGCAGCTTAGTACCGTCAATGGGGGGCCTCTATGGCTACACCTTC.

This rearrangement joins TRBV2 to TRBJ2-7; D gene uncertain. Germline V CDR1 and CDR2: SNHLY, FYNNEI. The germline V and J ends were trimmed by 6 bases and 2 bases, with 8 bases remaining between them. This CDR3 spans 12 amino acids. In nucleotides, the CDR3 is TGTGCCAGCAGGGAAACTACCTACGAGCAGTACTTC. This gives the protein CASRETTYEQYF.

This clonotype turned up a few times. CDR3 amino acids: CASSLPAAFSGNTIYF. The CDR3 DNA reads as TGTGCCAGCAGTCTACCAGCCGCCTTTTCTGGAAACACCATATATTTT. The genes are TRBV28 and TRBJ1-3, with D hard to call. Germline CDR1 and CDR2: MDHEN and SYDVKM. V was pared by 5 bases and J by 1 base, with 15 bases between. This CDR3 is built from 16 residues.

The rearrangement joins TRBV9 to TRBJ2-5; the match to TRBD2 covers 14 bases. The assigned J gene may be wrong: the sequence end matches TRBJ2-1 better. This CDR3 has 15 amino acids. The germline V gene encodes CDR1 SGDLS and CDR2 YYNGEE. The CDR3, as DNA: TGTGCCAGCCCCAAGGGACTAGCGGGAGAGAATGAGCAGTTCTTC. Its translation: CASPKGLAGENEQFF.

The sample holds many counts of this clonotype. The V gene is TRBV5-6, the J gene TRBJ2-1, with D unresolved. V was trimmed by 2 bases and J by 0 bases, leaving 12 bases between them. The CDR3 has 16 residues. CDR1 is SGHDT and CDR2 is YYEEEE in the germline V gene. In DNA, the CDR3 is TGTGCCAGCAGCTTCCTAGGGAAGAGCTCCTACAATGAGCAGTTCTTC. It yields the protein CASSFLGKSSYNEQFF.

The V and J genes are TRBV10-3 and TRBJ2-3, with D perhaps TRBD1 (5 bases). CDR1 ENHRY and CDR2 SYGVKD come from the germline V gene. The CDR3 covers 14 residues. V lost 8 bases and J 2 bases, leaving 14 bases between the germline ends. The CDR3: CAIGAETYTDTQYF. The CDR3 DNA reads as TGTGCCATCGGGGCGGAGACATACACAGATACGCAGTATTTT.

This rearrangement joins TRBV20-1 to TRBJ1-1; 8 positions match TRBD1. Germline lookup yields CDR1 DFQATT and CDR2 SNEGSKA (reference sequence). This CDR3 is built from 16 residues. Unmatched junction bases numbered 11, after V lost 0 bases and J lost 5 bases. In DNA, the CDR3 is TGCAGTGCTAGAGATACGGGCTCAGGGGGCAAAACTGAAGCTTTCTTT. Its translation is CSARDTGSGGKTEAFF.

The J gene is TRBJ2-5, the V gene TRBV5-5; D is unresolved. From germline, CDR1 is SGHKS and CDR2 YYEKEE (reference sequence). This CDR3 region has 14 residues. Trimming removed 3 bases at V and 6 bases at J, with 15 bases between. The CDR3 reads CASSYSRASQTQYF. DNA for the CDR3: TGTGCCAGCAGCTACTCTAGGGCCAGTCAGACCCAGTACTTC. Complete variable domain (other parts from reference TRBV5-5 and TRBJ2-5): DAGVTQSPTHLIKTRGQQVTLRCSPISGHKSVSWYQQVLGQGPQFIFQYYEKEERGRGNFPDRFSARQFPNYSSELNVNALLLGDSALYLCASSYSRASQTQYFGPGTRLLVL.